These T cell receptor beta chains were read from a single sample in a study of blood T cell repertoires in COVID-19. Assay used: immunoSEQ multiplex PCR; TCRdb lists only in-frame clones, some missing. Of some 220,000 clones listed, about 85% are singletons. The sample taken for sequencing was peripheral blood. The receptors stem from a woman aged 80 or over with active or convalescent COVID-19. CDR3s include the opening cysteine and the closing phenylalanine or tryptophan. A D gene is named only where the DNA matches it firmly. The listing skips clone size in some rows; elsewhere it reads once, few, many or a size class.

j_call	clone_size	v_call	d_call	cdr3_aa	cdr3_nt
TRBJ2-5	.	TRBV14	TRBD2	CASSPGTSRETQYF	TGTGCCAGCAGCCCGGGGACTAGCAGGGAGACCCAGTACTTC
TRBJ1-6	.	TRBV7-3	.	CASSLQGSYNSPLHF	TGTGCCAGCAGTTTACAGGGCTCCTATAATTCACCCCTCCACTTT
TRBJ2-1	once	TRBV5-1	.	CASSTTLTAEQFF	TGCGCCAGCAGCACCACCCTGACAGCTGAGCAGTTCTTC
TRBJ1-5	.	TRBV7-2	TRBD1	CASSLAGQGFQPQHF	TGTGCCAGCAGCTTAGCGGGACAGGGGTTTCAGCCCCAGCATTTT
TRBJ2-2	many	TRBV6-5	TRBD2	CASSYRPSGRGELFF	TGTGCCAGCAGTTATAGACCTAGCGGACGCGGGGAGCTGTTTTTT
TRBJ2-3	.	TRBV14	TRBD2	CASSLGLAASTDTQYF	TGTGCCAGCAGCCTGGGACTAGCGGCTAGCACAGATACGCAGTATTTT
TRBJ2-3	.	TRBV5-1	.	CASSPGMGGSTDTQYF	TGCGCCAGCAGCCCGGGGATGGGCGGGAGCACAGATACGCAGTATTTT
TRBJ1-2	few	TRBV6-2/TRBV6-3	TRBD1	CASSYSPGQGTSNYGYTF	TGTGCCAGCAGTTACTCTCCGGGACAGGGGACTTCAAACTATGGCTACACCTTC
TRBJ2-7	.	TRBV7-9	TRBD2	CASSLLAGGLWEQYF	TGTGCCAGCAGCTTACTAGCGGGGGGGCTATGGGAGCAGTACTTC
TRBJ1-4	.	TRBV5-4	TRBD1	CASSLTGAVMSNEKLFF	TGTGCCAGCAGCTTAACAGGGGCAGTTATGTCTAATGAAAAACTGTTTTTT
TRBJ1-5	.	TRBV11-2	TRBD1	CASSLDRSGVGNQPQHF	TGTGCCAGCAGCTTGGACAGGTCGGGCGTCGGCAATCAGCCCCAGCATTTT
TRBJ1-2	.	TRBV6-6	TRBD1	CASIKPGQDLSYGYTF	TGTGCCAGCATCAAACCGGGACAGGACCTAAGCTATGGCTACACCTTC
TRBJ2-3	.	TRBV9	.	CASSWDSSTDTQYF	TGTGCCAGCAGCTGGGACTCCTCCACAGATACGCAGTATTTT
TRBJ1-1	.	TRBV5-1	.	CASSLGDMNTEAFF	TGCGCCAGCAGCTTGGGAGATATGAACACTGAAGCTTTCTTT
TRBJ2-7	few	TRBV7-9	.	CASSLATLRVDEQYF	TGTGCCAGCAGCTTAGCTACTCTGAGGGTAGACGAGCAGTACTTC
TRBJ1-4	.	TRBV28	TRBD1	CASNRQGSNEKLFF	TGTGCCAGCAACCGACAGGGGAGTAATGAAAAACTGTTTTTT
TRBJ2-5	.	TRBV3-1/TRBV3-2	.	CASSFRETQYF	TGTGCCAGCAGCTTCAGGGAGACCCAGTACTTC
TRBJ2-5	.	TRBV2	TRBD1	CASAQPPGQQETQYF	TGTGCCAGCGCCCAACCACCGGGACAGCAAGAGACCCAGTACTTC
TRBJ1-6	.	TRBV9	.	CASSVESGSSPLHF	TGTGCCAGCAGCGTAGAGTCAGGTTCATCACCCCTCCACTTT
TRBJ2-3	.	TRBV7-6	TRBD2	CASSKAGGVTDTQYF	TGTGCCAGCAGCAAGGCGGGAGGGGTCACAGATACGCAGTATTTT
TRBJ2-7	.	TRBV9	TRBD2	CASSPPGTSGRTEQYF	TGTGCCAGCAGCCCCCCCGGGACTAGCGGGAGGACCGAGCAGTACTTC
TRBJ1-5	.	TRBV11-2	TRBD1	CASSRTGGSNQPQHF	TGTGCCAGCAGTAGGACAGGGGGGAGCAATCAGCCCCAGCATTTT
TRBJ2-2	few	TRBV2	TRBD2	CASSDPGRARTGELFF	TGTGCCAGCAGTGACCCCGGGAGGGCCAGAACCGGGGAGCTGTTTTTT
TRBJ1-1	.	TRBV3-1/TRBV3-2	.	CASSQERTALLGAFF	TGTGCCAGCAGCCAAGAAAGGACAGCCCTCCTCGGGGCTTTCTTT
TRBJ1-5	.	TRBV12-3/TRBV12-4	.	CASSTTGNQPQHF	TGTGCCAGCAGTACGACAGGAAATCAGCCCCAGCATTTT
TRBJ2-7	.	TRBV7-2	TRBD1	CASSHHSGTDYEQYF	TGTGCCAGCAGCCATCACTCCGGGACAGACTACGAGCAGTACTTC
TRBJ1-4	few	TRBV21-1	.	CASSYREKLFF	TGTGCCAGCAGCTACAGGGAAAAACTGTTTTTT
TRBJ2-3	.	TRBV3-1/TRBV3-2	.	CASSQRGSTDTQYF	TGTGCCAGCAGCCAAAGGGGGAGCACAGATACGCAGTATTTT
TRBJ1-2	once	TRBV5-1	TRBD1	CASREGQGMGGYTF	TGCGCCAGCAGAGAGGGACAGGGAATGGGCGGCTACACCTTC
TRBJ1-2	few	TRBV30	.	CAWSTGSEWGYTF	TGTGCCTGGAGTACGGGAAGCGAGTGGGGCTACACCTTC
TRBJ2-7	once	TRBV6-8	TRBD2	CASIPSEREFQDEQYF	TGTGCCAGCATTCCCTCGGAGCGGGAGTTTCAGGACGAGCAGTACTTC
TRBJ2-7	.	TRBV1	.	CTSSHGYEQYF	TGCACCAGCAGCCACGGCTACGAGCAGTACTTC
TRBJ2-7	.	TRBV6-2/TRBV6-3	TRBD2	CASSNYLAVSSYEQYF	TGTGCCAGCAGTAACTACCTAGCGGTGAGCTCCTACGAGCAGTACTTC
TRBJ2-7	.	TRBV6-2/TRBV6-3	TRBD2	CASSDQGGSYEQYF	TGTGCCAGCAGTGACCAGGGAGGGTCCTACGAGCAGTACTTC
TRBJ2-7	.	TRBV9	.	CASSPAVDTNTQQYF	TGTGCCAGCAGCCCCGCTGTGGACACCAACACACAGCAGTACTTC